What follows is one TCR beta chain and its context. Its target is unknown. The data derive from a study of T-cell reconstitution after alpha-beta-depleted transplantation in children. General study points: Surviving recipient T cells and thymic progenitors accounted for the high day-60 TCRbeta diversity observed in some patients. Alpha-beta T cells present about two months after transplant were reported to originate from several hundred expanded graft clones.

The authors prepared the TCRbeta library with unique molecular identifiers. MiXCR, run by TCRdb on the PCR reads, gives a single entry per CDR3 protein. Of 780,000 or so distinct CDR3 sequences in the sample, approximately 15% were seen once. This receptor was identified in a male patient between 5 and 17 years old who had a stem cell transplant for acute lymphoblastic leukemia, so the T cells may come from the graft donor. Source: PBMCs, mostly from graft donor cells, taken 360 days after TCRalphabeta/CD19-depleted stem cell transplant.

The DNA for the CDR3 is TGTGCCAGCTCACCAACGGCTAGCGGGACCTACAATGAGCAGTTCTTC. It codes for CASSPTASGTYNEQFF. The chain joins TRBV18 to TRBJ2-1; 9 bases are a match to TRBD2. J was trimmed by 2 bases and V by 2 bases; bases with no gene match: 4. The CDR3 is 16 residues long. Germline V gene data show CDR1 as KGHSH and CDR2 as LQKENI.